These T cell receptor beta chains were read from a single sample in a study of T cell responses to AZD1222 COVID-19 vaccine. The method was immunoSEQ multiplex PCR; TCRdb's version includes in-frame clones alone and lacks a portion of them. In the table there are around 120,000 clones, 75% to 90% of which are singletons. The input for sequencing was peripheral blood, taken on day 0 of AZD1222 vaccination. Receptor source: an adult in good health. Each CDR3 is given with its conserved first and last residue. D genes are given only for firm matches. Some rows mark clone size as missing; the rest say once, few, many or name a class of expanded clone.

d_gene	v_gene	j_gene	abundance	CDR3aa	CDR3nt
-	TRBV6-2/TRBV6-3	TRBJ2-5	-	CASSYSRGAGATQYF	TGTGCCAGCAGTTACTCCCGGGGGGCGGGGGCGACCCAGTACTTC
-	TRBV19	TRBJ1-5	-	CASSMGGTAQHF	TGTGCCAGTAGTATGGGAGGGACGGCCCAGCATTTT
TRBD1	TRBV6-5	TRBJ1-4	-	CASSYGRGPNEKLFF	TGTGCCAGCAGTTACGGCAGGGGGCCTAATGAAAAACTGTTTTTT
TRBD1	TRBV3-1/TRBV3-2	TRBJ2-7	-	CASSVGQGAYEQYF	TGTGCCAGCAGCGTCGGACAGGGGGCGTACGAGCAGTACTTC
-	TRBV20-1	TRBJ2-2	-	CSASSPSNTGELFF	TGCAGTGCTAGTAGCCCGTCGAACACCGGGGAGCTGTTTTTT
TRBD1	TRBV25-1	TRBJ1-6	-	CASRGTGGGSPLHF	TGTGCCAGCAGGGGGACAGGGGGTGGTTCACCCCTCCACTTT
-	TRBV4-3	TRBJ2-1	-	CASSQGYTYNEQFF	TGCGCCAGCAGCCAGGGTTATACCTACAATGAGCAGTTCTTC
TRBD1	TRBV4-1	TRBJ1-4	-	CASSQGWSRDRLEKLFF	TGCGCCAGCAGCCAAGGGTGGTCCCGGGACAGACTTGAAAAACTGTTTTTT
TRBD1	TRBV6-4	TRBJ2-3	-	CASSDPDRVLGNTQYF	TGTGCCAGCAGTGATCCAGACAGGGTATTAGGGAATACGCAGTATTTT
TRBD2	TRBV7-6	TRBJ2-1	-	CASSLAGGLYNEQFF	TGTGCCAGCAGCTTAGCGGGAGGGCTCTACAATGAGCAGTTCTTC
-	TRBV5-1	TRBJ1-1	few	CASSGRAGNTEAFF	TGCGCCAGCAGCGGGAGGGCAGGGAACACTGAAGCTTTCTTT
-	TRBV7-3	TRBJ2-6	-	CASSLLQAVSGANVLTF	TGTGCCAGCAGCTTACTACAGGCCGTCTCTGGGGCCAACGTCCTGACTTTC
TRBD2	TRBV5-4	TRBJ2-3	-	CASSLGEEREDGDTQYF	TGTGCCAGCAGCTTGGGGGAGGAGCGGGAGGATGGGGATACGCAGTATTTT
-	TRBV19	TRBJ2-5	-	CASSPNRVGTETQYF	TGTGCCAGTAGTCCAAACAGGGTCGGGACGGAGACCCAGTACTTC
-	TRBV5-1	TRBJ1-3	-	CASSLSGFSGNTIYF	TGCGCCAGCAGCTTGAGTGGTTTCTCTGGAAACACCATATATTTT
-	TRBV25-1	TRBJ2-1	-	CASLTDYNEQFF	TGTGCCAGCTTGACAGACTACAATGAGCAGTTCTTC
-	TRBV15	TRBJ1-4	-	CATSRGRAGADEKLFF	TGTGCCACCAGCAGGGGCCGGGCAGGGGCGGATGAAAAACTGTTTTTT
-	TRBV7-2	TRBJ1-2	once	CASSLGADYGYTF	TGTGCCAGCAGCTTAGGGGCAGACTATGGTTACACCTTC
TRBD2	TRBV11-1	TRBJ2-5	few	CASSPFTSVQETQYF	TGTGCCAGCAGCCCTTTCACTAGCGTACAAGAGACCCAGTACTTC
-	TRBV18	TRBJ1-5	-	CASSLSGGPLYSSNQPQHF	TGTGCCAGCTCACTCAGCGGGGGGCCACTCTATAGTAGCAATCAGCCCCAGCATTTT
-	TRBV6-5	TRBJ1-1	-	CASTPGRGNTEAFF	TGTGCCAGCACCCCCGGGCGGGGGAACACTGAAGCTTTCTTT
TRBD1	TRBV5-4	TRBJ1-3	-	CASSLVPTGGAGNTIYF	TGTGCCAGCAGCTTGGTCCCGACAGGGGGCGCTGGAAACACCATATATTTT